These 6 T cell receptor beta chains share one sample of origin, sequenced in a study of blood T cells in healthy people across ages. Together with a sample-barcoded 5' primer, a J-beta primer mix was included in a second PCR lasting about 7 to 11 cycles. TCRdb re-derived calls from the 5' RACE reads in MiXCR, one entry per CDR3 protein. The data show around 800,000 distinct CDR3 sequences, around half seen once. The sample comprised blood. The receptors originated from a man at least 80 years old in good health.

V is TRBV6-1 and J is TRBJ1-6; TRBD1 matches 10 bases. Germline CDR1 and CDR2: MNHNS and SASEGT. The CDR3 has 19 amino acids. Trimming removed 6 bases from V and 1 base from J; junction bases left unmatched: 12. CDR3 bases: TGTGCCAGCAGCATGATTCGGACAGGGGGTGCTTCCTATAATTCACCCCTCCACTTT. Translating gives CASSMIRTGGASYNSPLHF.

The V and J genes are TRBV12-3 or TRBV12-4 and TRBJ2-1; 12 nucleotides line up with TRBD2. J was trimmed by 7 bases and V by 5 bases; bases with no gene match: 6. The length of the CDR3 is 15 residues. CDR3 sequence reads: CASSLTSGSGNEQFF. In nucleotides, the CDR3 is TGTGCCAGCAGTCTGACTAGCGGGAGTGGGAATGAGCAGTTCTTC.

For the CDR3, the DNA is TGCAGCGTTGTTTCCGCTAGCGGGGTAGCATACGAGCAGTACTTC. Protein sequence: CSVVSASGVAYEQYF. The chain combines TRBV29-1 with TRBJ2-4, with TRBD2 matching over 9 bases. The DNA matches TRBJ2-7 better at its end, which makes the J call doubtful. CDR1 and CDR2 (germline): SQVTM, ANQGSEA. CDR3 size: 15 residues.

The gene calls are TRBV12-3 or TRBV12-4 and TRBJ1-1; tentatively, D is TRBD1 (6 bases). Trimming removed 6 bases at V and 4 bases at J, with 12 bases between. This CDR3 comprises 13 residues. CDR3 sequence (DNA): TGTGCCAGCAGCCTTGGGGGCATCACTGAAGCTTTCTTT. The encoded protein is CASSLGGITEAFF.

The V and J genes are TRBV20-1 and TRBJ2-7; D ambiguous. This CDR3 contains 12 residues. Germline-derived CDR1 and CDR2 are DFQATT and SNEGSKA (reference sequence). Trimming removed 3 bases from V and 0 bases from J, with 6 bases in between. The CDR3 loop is CSASNPSYEQYF. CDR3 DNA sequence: TGCAGTGCTAGTAATCCCTCCTACGAGCAGTACTTC.

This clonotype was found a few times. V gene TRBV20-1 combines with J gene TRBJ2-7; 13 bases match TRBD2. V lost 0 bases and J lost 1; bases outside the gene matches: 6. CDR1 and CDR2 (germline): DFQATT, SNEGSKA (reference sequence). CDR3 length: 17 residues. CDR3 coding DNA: TGCAGTGCTAGAGATCCCGGGACTAGCGGGATTTCCTACGAGCAGTACTTC. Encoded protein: CSARDPGTSGISYEQYF.